This TCR beta chain emerged from a study of T cell repertoires in cytomegalovirus infection. Looking at the study overall: Both a matching HLA type and CMV infection were indicated by public TCR beta signatures. Whole-study results and caveats: CMV-specific TCR beta clonotypes restricted by HLA-C were the ones dominating the ex vivo response. Of the TCR beta families, the public ones yielded a cumulative frequency that identified carriers of CMV plus the relevant HLA.

Worth noting for this clonotype: Its matching antigen is unknown.

TCRdb called the reads again in MiXCR, with one record for every CDR3 protein. Of 250,000 or so distinct CDR3 sequences listed, 9.1% are singletons. V lost 0 bases, J lost 0 bases, and 4 bases lay in between. CDR1 is DFQATT, CDR2 SNEGSKA, per germline (reference sequence). This CDR3 has 13 amino acids. The chain uses TRBV20-1 and TRBJ2-3; D uncertain. This TCR came from a human donor in good health (CMV status not recorded). Some clones in this sample may be carry-over from other donors' samples. The sample was PBMCs. This chain's CDR3 is CSARDGSTDTQYF. CDR3 DNA: TGCAGTGCTAGAGACGGCAGCACAGATACGCAGTATTTT.